These 15 T cell receptor beta chains came from one sample sequenced in a study of tumour-infiltrating T cells in Burkitt lymphoma. Using immunoSEQ multiplex PCR, the repertoire was profiled, and TCRdb retains in-frame clones only, with some absent. Of around 2,100 clones detected, less than 15% appear once; the ten largest clones hold roughly 7.5%. Material: tumor tissue. These TCRs come from a human donor with Burkitt lymphoma.

The chain uses TRBV6-5 and TRBJ1-1; D call uncertain. The CDR3 has 13 amino acids. CDR1 is MNHEY and CDR2 is SVGAGI in the germline V gene. Deletions cut 6 bases from V and 1 base from J, with 9 bases between. The CDR3 DNA reads TGTGCCAGCAGCCCGACCCCGAACACTGAAGCTTTCTTT. This translates into CASSPTPNTEAFF.

This sequence joins TRBV9 and TRBJ2-5; maybe TRBD1 (5 bases). Trimming stripped 0 bases from V and 4 bases from J, with 7 bases between. Germline V lookup: CDR1 SGDLS, CDR2 YYNGEE. The CDR3 consists of 13 residues. Written as DNA, the CDR3 is TGTGCCAGCAGCGTAGGCAGGGCAGAGACCCAGTACTTC. This codes for CASSVGRAETQYF.

About this clone itself: A junction end diverges from the germline sequence, so it may reflect a read error. The sample has other DNA sequences that encode this CDR3 too. The rearrangement uses TRBV6-5 and TRBJ1-4; 8 nucleotides match TRBD1. The CDR3 loop spans 12 amino acids. CDR1 is MNHEY, CDR2 SVGAGI, per germline. The CDR3 region is CATRGRHEKLFF. In DNA, the CDR3 is TGTGCCACCAGGGGGCGTCATGAAAAATTGTTTTTT.

This clone has only a few counts. The chain has TRBV5-4 and TRBJ2-5; possibly TRBD2 for D (5 bases). Trimming cost V 4 bases and J 4 bases, with 20 bases left between them. The CDR3 spans 16 residues. CDR1 is SGHNT and CDR2 is YYREEE in the germline V gene (reference sequence). In DNA form, the CDR3 reads TGTGCCAGCAGCGCACAACGGACTGGTTGGGGAGAGACCCAGTACTTC. It translates to CASSAQRTGWGETQYF.

A word on this clone: The germline gene is not matched at one end of the junction; a read error may be the cause. The CDR3 is CAGRKTGRPFARDGYTF. The DNA for the CDR3 is TGTGCCGGTAGGAAAACCGGGAGACCATTTGCTAGGGATGGCTACACCTTC. The J gene is TRBJ1-2, the V gene TRBV19; D remains unclear. Germline values: CDR1 LNHDA, CDR2 SQIVND (reference sequence). The CDR3 runs to 17 residues.

There are a few counts of this clone. CDR3 sequence reads: CASSLNGLGANYGYTF. CDR3 bases: TGTGCCAGCAGCTTAAACGGTTTAGGTGCTAACTATGGCTACACCTTC. The chain carries TRBV7-2 and TRBJ1-2; no firm D call. This CDR3 region has 16 residues. Germline values: CDR1 SGHTA, CDR2 FQGNSA. Trimming pared 2 bases from V and 0 bases from J, leaving 13 bases between.

The chain joins TRBV5-1 to TRBJ2-7, with a tentative D call TRBD1 (6 bases). This CDR3 contains 12 residues. Trimming removed 3 bases at V and 3 bases at J, with 7 bases between. Germline CDR1 SGHRS, CDR2 YFSETQ. Here the CDR3 reads CASSSQGYEQYF. The CDR3 bases are TGCGCCAGCAGCTCACAGGGCTACGAGCAGTACTTC. Full variable domain (missing parts from reference TRBV5-1 and TRBJ2-7): KAGVTQTPRYLIKTRGQQVTLSCSPISGHRSVSWYQQTPGQGLQFLFEYFSETQRNKGNFPGRFSGRQFSNSRSEMNVSTLELGDSALYLCASSSQGYEQYFGPGTRLTVT.

The chain couples TRBV30 to TRBJ2-6, with D perhaps being TRBD1 or TRBD2 (5 bases each). V dropped 7 bases and J dropped 0 bases, with 16 bases sitting between them. This CDR3 is built from 16 residues. The V gene's germline CDR1 is GTSNPN and CDR2 SVGIG (reference sequence). CDR3 sequence: CASARDRYSGANVLTF. CDR3 DNA sequence: TGTGCCTCGGCTAGGGACCGCTACTCTGGGGCCAACGTCCTGACTTTC. Complete variable domain (other parts from reference TRBV30 and TRBJ2-6): SQTIHQWPATLVQPVGSPLSLECTVEGTSNPNLYWYRQAAGRGLQLLFYSVGIGQISSEVPQNLSASRPQDRQFILSSKKLLLSDSGFYLCASARDRYSGANVLTFGAGSRLTVL.

This clone was seen a handful of times. The rearrangement uses TRBV9 and TRBJ2-3; TRBD2 is a possible D gene (5 bases). The germline V and J ends were trimmed by 7 bases and 2 bases, with 11 bases remaining between them. Germline V lookup: CDR1 SGDLS, CDR2 YYNGEE. The CDR3 contains 13 residues. The chain's CDR3 is CASGWGDTDTQYF. In DNA form, the CDR3 reads TGTGCCAGCGGGTGGGGAGACACAGATACGCAGTATTTT.

This clone has only a few counts. The V and J genes are TRBV13 and TRBJ2-5; tentatively, D is TRBD1 or TRBD2 (5 bases each). This CDR3 is built from 13 residues. Germline V gene sequence: CDR1 PRHDT, CDR2 FYEKMQ (reference sequence). V lost 7 bases and J 4 bases, leaving 13 bases between the germline ends. The CDR3 sequence: CASTQRGSETQYF. Here the CDR3 DNA reads TGTGCCAGCACCCAGAGGGGCTCAGAGACCCAGTACTTC.

The chain employs TRBV5-6 and TRBJ2-1, with D perhaps matching TRBD2 (6 bases). V was trimmed by 4 bases and J by 5 bases, leaving 13 bases between them. Germline V gene lookup returns CDR1 SGHDT and CDR2 YYEEEE. CDR3 size: 14 residues. CDR3 nucleotides: TGTGCCAGCAGCCCCGGGGGAACCCACAATGAGCAGTTCTTC. Translated: CASSPGGTHNEQFF.

With regard to this clone: Relative to the germline gene, one junction end is altered; a read error may explain this. The V gene is TRBV20-1, the J gene TRBJ1-2; D remains ambiguous. The CDR3 totals 10 residues. CDR1 and CDR2 from the germline V gene are DFQATT and SNEGSKA (reference sequence). The DNA for the CDR3 is TGCAGTGCCAGAGACTATGGCTACACCTTC. It translates to CSARDYGYTF.

By share of the sample, this clone is large. This chain's CDR3 is CASSHRMSSGGAQIPQYTQYF. As DNA, the CDR3 is TGTGCCAGCAGCCACCGTATGAGTAGCGGGGGGGCCCAGATCCCACAATATACGCAGTATTTT. The V call is TRBV13, the J call TRBJ2-3, with 11 positions matching TRBD2. The germline gives CDR1 PRHDT, CDR2 FYEKMQ (reference sequence). This CDR3 comprises 21 residues. J gave up 7 bases and V 5 bases, and 26 bases lay outside the gene matches.

This clone was picked up a small number of times. The V call is TRBV6-1, the J call TRBJ2-7; tentative D call: TRBD2 (6 bases). Germline V CDR1 and CDR2: MNHNS, SASEGT. Deletions cut 2 bases from V and 3 bases from J, with 17 bases between. The length of the CDR3 is 16 residues. In DNA form, the CDR3 reads TGTGCCAGCAGTGAAAATGTGGGGGGTTCGTTCTACGAGCAGTACTTC. The encoded protein is CASSENVGGSFYEQYF.

The chain links TRBV5-6 to TRBJ1-6; TRBD1 aligns across 8 bases. With 2 bases clipped from V and 10 bases from J, the junction kept 5 bases outside the gene matches. Germline assignment: CDR1 SGHDT and CDR2 YYEEEE. The CDR3 contains 14 residues. The CDR3 protein is CASSFQGAKSPLHF. Written as DNA, the CDR3 is TGTGCCAGCAGCTTCCAGGGGGCGAAATCACCCCTCCACTTT.